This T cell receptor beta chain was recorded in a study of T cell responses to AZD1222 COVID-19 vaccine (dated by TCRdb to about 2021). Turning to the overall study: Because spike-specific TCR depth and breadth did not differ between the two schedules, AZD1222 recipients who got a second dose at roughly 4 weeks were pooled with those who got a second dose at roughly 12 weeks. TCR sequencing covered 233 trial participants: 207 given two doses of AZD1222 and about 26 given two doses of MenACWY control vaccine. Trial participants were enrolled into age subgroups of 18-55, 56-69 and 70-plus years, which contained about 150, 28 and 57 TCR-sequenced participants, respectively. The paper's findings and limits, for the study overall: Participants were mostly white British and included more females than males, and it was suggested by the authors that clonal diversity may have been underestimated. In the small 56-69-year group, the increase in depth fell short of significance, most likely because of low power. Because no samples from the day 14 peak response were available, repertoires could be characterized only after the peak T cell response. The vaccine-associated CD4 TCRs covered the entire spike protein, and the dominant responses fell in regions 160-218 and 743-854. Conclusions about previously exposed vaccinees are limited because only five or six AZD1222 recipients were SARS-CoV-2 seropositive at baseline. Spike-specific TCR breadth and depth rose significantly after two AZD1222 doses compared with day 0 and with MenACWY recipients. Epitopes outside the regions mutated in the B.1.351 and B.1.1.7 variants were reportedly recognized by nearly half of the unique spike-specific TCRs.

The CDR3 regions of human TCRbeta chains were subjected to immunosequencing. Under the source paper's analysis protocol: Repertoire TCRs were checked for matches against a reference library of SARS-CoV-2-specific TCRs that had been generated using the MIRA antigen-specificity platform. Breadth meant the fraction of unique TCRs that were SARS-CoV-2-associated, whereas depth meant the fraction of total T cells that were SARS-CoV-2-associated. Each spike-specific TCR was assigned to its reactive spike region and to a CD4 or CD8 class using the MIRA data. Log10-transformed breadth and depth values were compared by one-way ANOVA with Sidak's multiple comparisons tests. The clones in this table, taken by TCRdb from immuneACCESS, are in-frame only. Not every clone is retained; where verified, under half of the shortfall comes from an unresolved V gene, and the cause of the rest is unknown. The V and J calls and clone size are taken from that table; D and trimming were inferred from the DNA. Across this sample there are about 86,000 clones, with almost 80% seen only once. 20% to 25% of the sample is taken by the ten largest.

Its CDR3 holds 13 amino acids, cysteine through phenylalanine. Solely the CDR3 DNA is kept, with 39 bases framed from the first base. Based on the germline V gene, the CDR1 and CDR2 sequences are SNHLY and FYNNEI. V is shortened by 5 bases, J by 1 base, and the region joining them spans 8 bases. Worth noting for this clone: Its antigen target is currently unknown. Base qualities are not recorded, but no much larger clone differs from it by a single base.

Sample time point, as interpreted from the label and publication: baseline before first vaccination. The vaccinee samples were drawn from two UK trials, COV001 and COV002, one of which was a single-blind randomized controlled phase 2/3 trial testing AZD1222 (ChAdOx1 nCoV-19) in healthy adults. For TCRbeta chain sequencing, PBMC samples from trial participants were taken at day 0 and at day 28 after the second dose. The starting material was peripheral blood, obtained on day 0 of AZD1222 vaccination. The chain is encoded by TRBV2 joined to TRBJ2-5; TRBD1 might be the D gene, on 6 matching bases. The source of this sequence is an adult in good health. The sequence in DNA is TGTGCCAGCAGTCGGGACATCCAAGAGACCCAGTACTTC. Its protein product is CASSRDIQETQYF.